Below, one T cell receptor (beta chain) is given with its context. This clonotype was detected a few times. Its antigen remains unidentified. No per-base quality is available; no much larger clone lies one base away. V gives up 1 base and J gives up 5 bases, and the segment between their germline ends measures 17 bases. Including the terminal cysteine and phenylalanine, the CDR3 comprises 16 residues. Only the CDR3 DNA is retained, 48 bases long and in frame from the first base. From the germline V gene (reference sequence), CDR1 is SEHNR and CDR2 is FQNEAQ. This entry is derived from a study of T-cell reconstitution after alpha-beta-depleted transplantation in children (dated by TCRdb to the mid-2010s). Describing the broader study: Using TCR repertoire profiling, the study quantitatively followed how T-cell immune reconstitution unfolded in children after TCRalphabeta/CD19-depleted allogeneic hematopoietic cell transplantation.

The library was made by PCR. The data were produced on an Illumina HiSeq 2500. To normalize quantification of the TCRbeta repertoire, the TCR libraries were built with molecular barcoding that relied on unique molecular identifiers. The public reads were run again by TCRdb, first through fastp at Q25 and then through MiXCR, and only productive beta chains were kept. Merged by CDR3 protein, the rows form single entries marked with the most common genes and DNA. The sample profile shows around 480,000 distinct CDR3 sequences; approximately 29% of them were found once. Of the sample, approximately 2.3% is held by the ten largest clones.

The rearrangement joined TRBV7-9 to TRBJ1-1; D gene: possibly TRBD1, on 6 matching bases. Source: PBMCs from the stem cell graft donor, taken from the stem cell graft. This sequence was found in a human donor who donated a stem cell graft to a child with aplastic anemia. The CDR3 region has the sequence CASSLGDVGGRTEAFF. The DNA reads TGTGCCAGCAGCTTAGGAGATGTGGGGGGCAGGACTGAAGCTTTCTTT.